This passage covers 29 T cell receptor beta chains from one sample sequenced in a study of immune evolution from preneoplasia to lung adenocarcinoma. TCRdb's copy holds only in-frame clones and misses some; the assay was immunoSEQ multiplex PCR. The sample consists of some 3,000 clones, 88% of them appearing once. Source material: FFPE invasive lung adenocarcinoma tissue. Receptor source: a person in their 70s with invasive lung adenocarcinoma.

The V and J genes are TRBV2 and TRBJ1-6, with no clear D. The CDR3 is made up of 14 amino acids. Between the trimmed V and J ends, which lost 6 bases and 6 bases, there was a span of 12 bases. Germline V CDR1 and CDR2: SNHLY, FYNNEI. The CDR3, as DNA: TGTGCCAGCAGGGACGTCTCTGGTAATTCACCCCTCCACTTT. Encoded protein: CASRDVSGNSPLHF.

The gene calls are TRBV18 and TRBJ2-1, with 11 bases lining up with TRBD2. The CDR3 runs to 15 residues. Germline V gives CDR1 KGHSH, CDR2 LQKENI. With V trimmed by 6 bases and J by 3 bases, 4 bases remained unmatched. The CDR3 nucleotides are TGTGCCAGCTCGAAGGGACTAGCGGACTACAATGAGCAGTTCTTC. Protein sequence: CASSKGLADYNEQFF. The full variable domain, with the rest looked up from reference TRBV18 and TRBJ2-1, is NAGVMQNPRHLVRRRGQEARLRCSPMKGHSHVYWYRQLPEEGLKFMVYLQKENIIDESGMPKERFSAEFPKEGPSILRIQQVVRGDSAAYFCASSKGLADYNEQFFGPGTRLTVL.

This rearrangement joins TRBV14 to TRBJ1-2, with 11 bases identical to TRBD1. V shed 2 bases and J 3 bases; nucleotides not matched to a gene: 2. This CDR3 is 15 amino acids long. The germline V gene encodes CDR1 SGHDN and CDR2 FVKESK. As DNA, the CDR3 is TGTGCCAGCAGCCAAAGGACAGGGGGCTACTATGGCTACACCTTC. The encoded protein is CASSQRTGGYYGYTF.

The chain links TRBV19 to TRBJ1-1; no firm D call. V was shortened by 5 bases and J by 4 bases, with 23 bases between the two germline ends. The germline gives CDR1 LNHDA, CDR2 SQIVND (reference sequence). The CDR3 is 17 amino acids. CDR3 protein: CASSSLPGSALGTEAFF. As DNA, the CDR3 is TGTGCCAGTAGTTCCCTCCCGGGTTCCGCATTGGGCACTGAAGCTTTCTTT.

As concerns this clone: The junction does not match germline at one end; this may be a read error. The chain combines TRBV18 with TRBJ2-7; 7 bases match TRBD1. Germline assignment: CDR1 KGHSH and CDR2 LQKENI. The CDR3 extends over 14 amino acids. The CDR3 is CASSHGTVKDEQYF. The DNA of the CDR3 is TGTGCCAGCTCACACGGGACAGTAAAAGACGAGCAGTACTTT.

The chain has TRBV25-1 and TRBJ2-7; no reliable D call. Trimming pared 6 bases from V and 2 bases from J, leaving 8 bases between. Germline V lookup: CDR1 MGHDK, CDR2 SYGVNS. The CDR3 length is 12 residues. CDR3 nucleotides: TGTGCCAGCAGGGGAACGACCTACGAGCAGTACTTC. Its translation: CASRGTTYEQYF.

The chain joins TRBV7-3 to TRBJ2-7; a weak D match, TRBD1 (7 bases). This CDR3 has 13 residues. The germline V gene has CDR1 SGHTA and CDR2 FQGTGA. The V end was cut by 4 bases, the J end by 6 bases, with 13 bases between. CDR3 region: CASSSGGFSEQYF. DNA for the CDR3: TGTGCCAGCAGCTCAGGGGGGTTCAGCGAGCAGTACTTC.

About this clone: The sample carries other DNA sequences with the same CDR3. This chain connects TRBV6-6 to TRBJ1-6; D is possibly TRBD1 (5 bases). This CDR3 has 15 amino acids. V lost 2 bases, J lost 11 bases, and 16 bases lay in between. Germline assignment: CDR1 MNHNY and CDR2 SVGAGI (reference sequence). Here the CDR3 DNA reads TGTGCCAGCAGTTACGATGGGGGTAAGGGTCCACCCCTCCACTTT. It specifies CASSYDGGKGPPLHF.

This chain uses TRBV9 with TRBJ1-6, with a weak D call TRBD1 (5 bases). V shed 2 bases and J shed 7 bases, with 10 bases lying between them. The germline V gene encodes CDR1 SGDLS and CDR2 YYNGEE. The CDR3 extends over 14 amino acids. The CDR3 is CASSVGGWNSPLHF. Written as DNA, the CDR3 is TGTGCCAGCAGCGTGGGGGGATGGAATTCACCCCTCCACTTT. Filled out from reference TRBV9 and TRBJ1-6, the complete variable domain reads DSGVTQTPKHLITATGQRVTLRCSPRSGDLSVYWYQQSLDQGLQFLIQYYNGEERAKGNILERFSAQQFPDLHSELNLSSLELGDSALYFCASSVGGWNSPLHFGNGTRLTVT.

In its sample, this clone was seen a few times. This sequence joins TRBV7-9 and TRBJ2-7; D remains ambiguous. Trimming shortened V by 0 bases and J by 3 bases, and 9 bases separated the two germline ends. Germline V gene data show CDR1 as SEHNR and CDR2 as FQNEAQ (reference sequence). The CDR3 has 14 residues. In DNA form, the CDR3 reads TGTGCCAGCAGCTTAGCCGAGCTGATCTACGAGCAGTACTTC. Translating it yields CASSLAELIYEQYF.

V is TRBV15 and J is TRBJ1-3; D is unclear. The V end was cut by 1 base, the J end by 1 base, with 5 bases between. Per germline, CDR1 LNHNV and CDR2 YYDKDF (reference sequence). The CDR3 length is 14 residues. The CDR3 here is CATSRGSSGNTIYF. DNA for the CDR3: TGTGCCACCAGCAGAGGATCTTCTGGAAACACCATATATTTT. Full variable domain (outside the CDR3, taken from reference TRBV15 and TRBJ1-3): DAMVIQNPRYQVTQFGKPVTLSCSQTLNHNVMYWYQQKSSQAPKLLFHYYDKDFNNEADTPDNFQSRRPNTSFCFLDIRSPGLGDTAMYLCATSRGSSGNTIYFGEGSWLTVV.

The table lists this clone with a count of one. DNA for the CDR3: TGTGCCTGGGGGGGGAGCGGGAGCTACAATGAGCAGTTCTTC. Translating gives CAWGGSGSYNEQFF. The chain couples TRBV30 to TRBJ2-1; 8 nucleotides match TRBD2. The J segment lost 3 bases and the V segment lost 5 bases, leaving 6 bases of the junction unmatched. Looked up from germline, CDR1 is GTSNPN and CDR2 is SVGIG (reference sequence). This CDR3 spans 14 amino acids.

V and J are TRBV7-9 and TRBJ2-7; possibly TRBD1 for D (6 bases). V lost 5 bases to trimming and J lost 2 bases, with 13 bases between them. The CDR3 covers 14 residues. In germline, CDR1 is SEHNR, CDR2 FQNEAQ (reference sequence). For the CDR3, the DNA is TGTGCCAGCAGCCCTCCGGGACACCCCTACGAGCAGTACTTC. Its translation: CASSPPGHPYEQYF.

This clone was counted between two and nine times. One junction end does not reproduce the germline sequence, and a read error may be involved. The chain combines TRBV7-9 with TRBJ2-1; 10 bases map to TRBD2. There are 14 residues in the CDR3. The V gene's germline CDR1 is SEHNR and CDR2 FQNEAQ (reference sequence). The CDR3 nucleotides read TGTGCCAACAGCTTTGGGACAGTCGGACTAGCGGCTATCTTC. This codes for CANSFGTVGLAAIF.

V is TRBV19 and J is TRBJ1-5, with D unclear. The germline gives CDR1 LNHDA, CDR2 SQIVND (reference sequence). CDR3 size: 15 residues. The V end was cut by 4 bases, the J end by 2 bases, with 12 bases between. The CDR3 sequence: CASSSRAWGNQPQHF. For the CDR3, the DNA is TGTGCCAGTAGTAGCCGGGCCTGGGGCAATCAGCCCCAGCATTTT.

V usage is TRBV2 and J usage is TRBJ2-2; no clear D. The germline V gene has CDR1 SNHLY and CDR2 FYNNEI. V was trimmed by 2 bases and J by 13 bases, leaving 14 bases between them. CDR3 size: 13 residues. CDR3 amino acids: CASSEKAEARLFF. CDR3 nucleotide sequence: TGTGCCAGCAGTGAAAAGGCAGAAGCTAGGCTGTTTTTT.

The sample holds a few counts of this clone. The rearrangement joins TRBV30 to TRBJ1-2, with TRBD1 identical over 10 bases. Germline V lookup: CDR1 GTSNPN, CDR2 SVGIG (reference sequence). Trimming removed 3 bases from V and 3 bases from J; junction bases left unmatched: 4. The CDR3 is 14 residues long. DNA for the CDR3: TGTGCCTGGAGAATGACAGGGGGCCACTATGGCTACACCTTC. Its translation is CAWRMTGGHYGYTF.

The rearrangement joins TRBV11-2 to TRBJ1-2; TRBD1 agrees at 8 bases. The J segment lost 6 bases and the V segment lost 1 base, leaving 1 base of the junction unmatched. Germline CDR1 reads SGHAT; CDR2 reads FQNNGV. This CDR3 comprises 13 residues. The CDR3 DNA is TGTGCCAGCAGCTTAGGGACAGGGCATGGCTACACCTTC. It translates to CASSLGTGHGYTF.

The rearrangement joins TRBV25-1 to TRBJ2-2; D call uncertain. With 1 base removed from V and 3 bases from J, the gap between germline ends came to 9 bases. The germline gives CDR1 MGHDK, CDR2 SYGVNS. This CDR3 spans 15 amino acids. The CDR3 bases are TGTGCCAGCAGTGAATCCATGACACACACCGGGGAGCTGTTTTTT. The encoded protein is CASSESMTHTGELFF.

This chain links TRBV21-1 with TRBJ2-1; the listed D gene, TRBD2, was not tested against the DNA. TRBV21-1 is labeled a pseudogene. There are 17 residues in the CDR3. The CDR3 DNA follows: TGTGCCAGCGGTCATGGGCTAGCGGGGGGTCTTTACAATGAGCAGTTCTTC. Encoded protein: CASGHGLAGGLYNEQFF.

CDR3 bases: TGTGCCAGCACCGGTGGGCCGGGAGCCCCCTCTGGGGCCAACGTCCTGACTTTC. It encodes CASTGGPGAPSGANVLTF. V and J are TRBV27 and TRBJ2-6; possibly TRBD2 for D (6 bases). The CDR3 has 18 residues. The V gene's germline CDR1 is MNHEY and CDR2 SMNVEV (reference sequence). The V gene lost 7 bases and the J gene lost 0 bases, with 19 bases spanning the gap. Together with reference TRBV27 and TRBJ2-6, the CDR3 gives the full variable domain: EAQVTQNPRYLITVTGKKLTVTCSQNMNHEYMSWYRQDPGLGLRQIYYSMNVEVTDKGDVPEGYKVSRKEKRNFPLILESPSPNQTSLYFCASTGGPGAPSGANVLTFGAGSRLTVL.

The gene calls are TRBV20-1 and TRBJ2-3; D is perhaps TRBD1 or TRBD2 (6 bases each). Germline-derived CDR1 and CDR2 are DFQATT and SNEGSKA (reference sequence). The CDR3 extends over 10 amino acids. The V gene lost 7 bases and the J gene lost 9 bases, with 11 bases spanning the gap. CDR3 nucleotide sequence: TGCAGTGTAAGGGGGGCAACGCAGTATTTT. As protein: CSVRGATQYF.

This chain uses TRBV19 with TRBJ2-5; D unresolved. The ends were cut back, 6 bases at V and 3 bases at J, with 8 bases in the middle. Looked up from germline, CDR1 is LNHDA and CDR2 is SQIVND (reference sequence). The CDR3 is made up of 12 amino acids. The CDR3 loop is CASSFAEETQYF. The CDR3 DNA follows: TGTGCCAGTAGCTTTGCCGAAGAGACCCAGTACTTC.

This clone is a singleton in its sample. The chain links TRBV6-1 to TRBJ1-6; D ambiguous. Germline V gene data show CDR1 as MNHNS and CDR2 as SASEGT. Trimming removed 6 bases at V and 8 bases at J, with 14 bases between. The CDR3 sequence is 14 residues long. The CDR3 coding sequence is TGTGCCAGCAGGTTGACAAGGAGCGATTCACCCCTCCACTTT. It encodes CASRLTRSDSPLHF.

This clone is a singleton in its sample. The chain couples TRBV7-2 to TRBJ2-1, with 14 nucleotides matching TRBD2. Germline trimming cut 5 bases from V and 15 bases from J; bases unmatched to any gene: 15. The V gene's germline CDR1 is SGHTA and CDR2 FQGNSA. This CDR3 contains 16 residues. CDR3 amino acids: CASSTSPRGLAGVLFF. In nucleotides, the CDR3 is TGTGCCAGCAGCACCTCTCCACGGGGACTAGCGGGAGTCCTGTTCTTC. Full variable domain (outside the CDR3, taken from reference TRBV7-2 and TRBJ2-1): GAGVSQSPSNKVTEKGKDVELRCDPISGHTALYWYRQSLGQGLEFLIYFQGNSAPDKSGLPSDRFSAERTGGSVSTLTIQRTQQEDSAVYLCASSTSPRGLAGVLFFGPGTRLTVL.

In DNA form, the CDR3 reads TGTGCCAGTATCCCGGCGACGAACACCGGGGAGCTGTTTTTT. Its protein product is CASIPATNTGELFF. The rearrangement joins TRBV19 to TRBJ2-2; D unresolved. Trimming pared 7 bases from V and 0 bases from J, leaving 9 bases between. This CDR3 region has 14 residues. CDR1 LNHDA and CDR2 SQIVND come from the germline V gene (reference sequence).

The rearrangement uses TRBV29-1 and TRBJ2-7; TRBD2 agrees at 10 bases. CDR1 SQVTM and CDR2 ANQGSEA come from the germline V gene. This CDR3 has 14 residues. The J segment lost 8 bases and the V segment lost 4 bases, leaving 11 bases of the junction unmatched. The CDR3: CSVVAGGKEMQQYF. The CDR3 DNA sequence: TGCAGCGTTGTAGCGGGAGGAAAGGAGATGCAGCAGTACTTC.

The CDR3 here is CASSRETSPEQFF. Written as DNA, the CDR3 is TGTGCCAGCAGCCGAGAGACTAGCCCTGAGCAGTTCTTC. The chain couples TRBV7-3 to TRBJ2-1, with 7 bases aligning to TRBD2. The J segment lost 9 bases and the V segment lost 5 bases, leaving 7 bases of the junction unmatched. The CDR3 consists of 13 residues. Germline-derived CDR1 and CDR2 are SGHTA and FQGTGA.

The V call is TRBV7-8, the J call TRBJ1-5; D remains ambiguous. Trimming took 6 bases from V and 0 from J, leaving 15 bases between them. The length of the CDR3 is 16 residues. Germline values: CDR1 SGHVS, CDR2 FQNEAQ. The CDR3 DNA reads as TGTGCCAGCAGTAATGAATATCACGCTAGCAATCAGCCCCAGCATTTT. It translates to CASSNEYHASNQPQHF.